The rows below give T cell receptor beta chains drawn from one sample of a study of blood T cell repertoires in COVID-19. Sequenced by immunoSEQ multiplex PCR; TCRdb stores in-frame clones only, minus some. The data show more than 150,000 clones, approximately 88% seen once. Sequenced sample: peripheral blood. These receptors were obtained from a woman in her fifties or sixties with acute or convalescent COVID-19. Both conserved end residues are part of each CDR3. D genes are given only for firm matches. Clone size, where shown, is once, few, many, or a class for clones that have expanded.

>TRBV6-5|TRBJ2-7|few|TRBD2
TGTGCCAGCAGCCGAAAAGCGGGGACCTACGAGCAGTACTTC
CASSRKAGTYEQYF
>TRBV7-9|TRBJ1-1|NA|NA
TGTGCCAGCAGCTTGGCCCGGGGCACTGAAGCTTTCTTT
CASSLARGTEAFF
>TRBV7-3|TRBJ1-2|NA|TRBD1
TGTGCCAGCAGCTTGGGACAGGGAGATGGCTACACCTTC
CASSLGQGDGYTF
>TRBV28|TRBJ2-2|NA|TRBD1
TGTGCCAGCAGTTCACCGGACAGGGAAGGGACCGGGGAGCTGTTTTTT
CASSSPDREGTGELFF
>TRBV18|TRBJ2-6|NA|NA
TGTGCCAGCTCACCAAATACTGGGGCCAACGTCCTGACTTTC
CASSPNTGANVLTF
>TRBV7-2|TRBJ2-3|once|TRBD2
TGTGCCAGCAGACTAGCGGGGGGGCAGGGCACAGATACGCAGTATTTT
CASRLAGGQGTDTQYF
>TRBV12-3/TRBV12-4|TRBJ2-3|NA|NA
TGTGCCAGCAGCTACACAGATACGCAGTATTTT
CASSYTDTQYF
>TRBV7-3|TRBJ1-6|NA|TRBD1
TGTGCCAGCAGCATACCCTCACCGGGACAGCGCCTTTCCTCCTATAATTCACCCCTCCACTTT
CASSIPSPGQRLSSYNSPLHF
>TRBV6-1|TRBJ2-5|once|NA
TGTGCCAGCAGTGACCACAGGCTTCCCCCCAAGGCCCAGTACTTC
CASSDHRLPPKAQYF
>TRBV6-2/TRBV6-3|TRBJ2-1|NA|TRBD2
TGTGCCAGCAGTTCACTAGCGGGGGGCTACAATGAGCAGTTCTTC
CASSSLAGGYNEQFF
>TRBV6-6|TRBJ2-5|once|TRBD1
TGTGCCAGCAGTTATGACAGGGCCCAAGAGACCCAGTACTTC
CASSYDRAQETQYF
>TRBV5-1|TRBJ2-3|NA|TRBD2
TGCGCCAGCAGCTTGGGAGCGGGGGGGCCAGATACGCAGTATTTT
CASSLGAGGPDTQYF
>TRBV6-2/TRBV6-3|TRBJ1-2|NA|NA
TGTGCCAGCAGTCTTCTGACAGGACAAATGAGTTATGGCTACACCTTC
CASSLLTGQMSYGYTF
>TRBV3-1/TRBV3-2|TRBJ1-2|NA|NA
TGTGCCAGCAGCCAAGGAGGGTATAACTATGGCTACACCTTC
CASSQGGYNYGYTF
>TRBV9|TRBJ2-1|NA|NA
TGTGCCAGCAGCGTAGATCTAGTACTTAGATCCTACAATGAGCAGTTCTTC
CASSVDLVLRSYNEQFF
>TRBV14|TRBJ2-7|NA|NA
TGTGCCAGCAGCCAATGGCAGGGGGGCGAGCAGTACTTC
CASSQWQGGEQYF
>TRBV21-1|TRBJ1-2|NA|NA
TGTGCCAAACGGGATGATGGCTACACCTTC
CAKRDDGYTF
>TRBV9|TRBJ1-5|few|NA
TGTGCCAGCAGCGTTGGGGGCTTCAATCAGCCCCAGCATTTT
CASSVGGFNQPQHF
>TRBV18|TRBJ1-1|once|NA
TGTGCCAGCTCACCACGGCCAGAGAACACTGAAGCTTTCTTT
CASSPRPENTEAFF
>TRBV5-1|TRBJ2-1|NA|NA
TGCGCCAGCAGCCGTGACACCGAGCCTTACAATGAGCAGTTCTTC
CASSRDTEPYNEQFF
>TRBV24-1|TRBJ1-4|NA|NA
TGTGCCACCACCGCGGTAACTCCGAGGTATGGCCATGAAAAACTGTTTTTT
CATTAVTPRYGHEKLFF
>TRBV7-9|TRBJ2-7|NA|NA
TGTGCCAGCAGCCCGTCGGAGGACCACGAGCAGTACTTC
CASSPSEDHEQYF
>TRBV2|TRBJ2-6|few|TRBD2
TGTGCCAGCAGTGGCCCGGGGGGAGTCGGGGCCAACGTCCTGACTTTC
CASSGPGGVGANVLTF
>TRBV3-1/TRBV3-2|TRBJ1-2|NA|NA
TGTGCCAGCAGCCAAGATTGGCTCACGAACTATGGCTACACCTTC
CASSQDWLTNYGYTF
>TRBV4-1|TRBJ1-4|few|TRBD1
TGCGCCAGCAGCGCCGGGACAGGGGGTGAAAAACTGTTTTTT
CASSAGTGGEKLFF
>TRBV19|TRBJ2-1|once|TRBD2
TGTGCCAGTAGTATAAGGATCAGCGGGGGGAGCTCCTACAATGAGCAGTTCTTC
CASSIRISGGSSYNEQFF
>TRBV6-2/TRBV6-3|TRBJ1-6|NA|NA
TGTGCCAGCAGTTACTCCGGCGGACACAAGGGCCTCCTCCACTTT
CASSYSGGHKGLLHF
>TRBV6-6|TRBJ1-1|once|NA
TGTGCCAGCAGTTCTAGGCTCGAGGTAACTGAAGCTTTCTTT
CASSSRLEVTEAFF
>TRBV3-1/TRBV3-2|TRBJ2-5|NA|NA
TGTGCCAGCAGCCAAGGCGGGGGCTATGAAGAGACCCAGTACTTC
CASSQGGGYEETQYF
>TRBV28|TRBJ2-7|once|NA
TGTGCCAGCAGCCGTGGGACTGCCGAGCAGTACTTC
CASSRGTAEQYF
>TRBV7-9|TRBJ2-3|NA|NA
TGTGCCAGCAGCTACCGGGACACAGCGACAGATACGCAGTATTTT
CASSYRDTATDTQYF
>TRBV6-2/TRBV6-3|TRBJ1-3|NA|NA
TGTGCCAGCAGTTACCAGGGAACCTCTGGAAACACCATATATTTT
CASSYQGTSGNTIYF
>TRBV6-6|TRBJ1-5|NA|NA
TGTGCCAGCACCGACGGACAGCTTCAGCCCCAGCATTTT
CASTDGQLQPQHF
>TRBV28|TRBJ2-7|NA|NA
TGTGCCAGCAGTTTTGAGGGCAGGGGGGCCTACGAGCAGTACTTC
CASSFEGRGAYEQYF
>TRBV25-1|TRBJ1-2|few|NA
TGTGCCACCTCCTTGGAGGGGAGCTATGGCTACACCTTC
CATSLEGSYGYTF
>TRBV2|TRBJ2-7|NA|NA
TGTGCCAGCAGTACAGGGAGGCAGTACTTC
CASSTGRQYF
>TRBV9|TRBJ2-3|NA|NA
TGTGCCAGCAGCCAACGGACAGTCGCAGATACGCAGTATTTT
CASSQRTVADTQYF
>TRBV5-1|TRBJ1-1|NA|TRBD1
TGCGCCAGCAGCCTCTTCACAGGGGCTGAAGGGATCCCGAACACTGAAGCTTTCTTT
CASSLFTGAEGIPNTEAFF
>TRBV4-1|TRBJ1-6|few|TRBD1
TGCGCCAGCAGCCAAGATAAGGGGGGGACAGGGAACTATAATTCACCCCTCCACTTT
CASSQDKGGTGNYNSPLHF
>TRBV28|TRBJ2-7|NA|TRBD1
TGTGCCAGCAGTACCGGACAGGGTGGTTACGAGCAGTACTTC
CASSTGQGGYEQYF
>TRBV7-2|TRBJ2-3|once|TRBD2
TGTGCCAGCAGCGGCACTAGCGGGGGTCCCTCAGATACGCAGTATTTT
CASSGTSGGPSDTQYF
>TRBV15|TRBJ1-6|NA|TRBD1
TGTGCCACCAGCCGACCGGGACAGGGTAATTCACCCCTCCACTTT
CATSRPGQGNSPLHF
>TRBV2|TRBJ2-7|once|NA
TGTGCCAGCAGTGAAGGGTCAGGGTGGTCTACCTACGAGCAGTACTTC
CASSEGSGWSTYEQYF
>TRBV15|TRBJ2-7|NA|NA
TGTGCCACCAGCAGAGCACAGGGCTACGAGCAGTACTTC
CATSRAQGYEQYF
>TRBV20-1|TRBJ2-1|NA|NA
TGCAGTGCTAGTGATGGCGGAGCCTACAATGAGCAGTTCTTC
CSASDGGAYNEQFF
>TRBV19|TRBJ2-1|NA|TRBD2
TGTGCCAGTAGTATAAGGCTAGCGGGGGCGAGTGAGCAGTTCTTC
CASSIRLAGASEQFF
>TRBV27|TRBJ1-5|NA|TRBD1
TGTGCCAGCAGGCCCGGGACAGGGGCGTGGCAGCCCCAGCATTTT
CASRPGTGAWQPQHF
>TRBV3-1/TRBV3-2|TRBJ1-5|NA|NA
TGTGCCAGCAGCCAAGTTCAGGATGCGGGTCAGCCCCAGCATTTT
CASSQVQDAGQPQHF
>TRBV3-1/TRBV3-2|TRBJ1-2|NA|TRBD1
TGTGCCAGCAGCCCTCGGACAGGGCACTATGGCTACACCTTC
CASSPRTGHYGYTF
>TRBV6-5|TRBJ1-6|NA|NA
TGTGCCAGCAGTTATGAGGGCTATAATTCACCCCTCCACTTT
CASSYEGYNSPLHF
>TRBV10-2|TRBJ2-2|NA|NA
TGCGCCAGCGGGGGGTACACCGGGGAGCTGTTTTTT
CASGGYTGELFF
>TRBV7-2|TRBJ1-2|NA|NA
TGTGCCAGCAGTTTGGACGGACTCTATGGCTACACCTTC
CASSLDGLYGYTF
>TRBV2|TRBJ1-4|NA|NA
TGTGCCAGCAGCCCTCGGGAAAAACTGTTTTTT
CASSPREKLFF
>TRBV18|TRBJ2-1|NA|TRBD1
TGTGCCAGCTCACCACAGGCGACAGGGGCCAGTGAGCAGTTCTTC
CASSPQATGASEQFF
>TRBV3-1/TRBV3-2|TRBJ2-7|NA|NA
TGTGCCAGCAGCCAAGGGTCAAGGACTGGAGAGTACTTC
CASSQGSRTGEYF